This T cell receptor (beta chain) was observed in a study of CD8 T cells in Susac syndrome. With 5 bases clipped from V and 8 bases from J, the junction kept 13 bases outside the gene matches. CDR3 length: 15 residues. Germline V CDR1 and CDR2: SGHTA, FQGTGA. TEMRA cells were enriched by FACS, while CD8+ and CD4+ T cells were obtained through a negative isolation that was performed magnetically. Random hexamers were used to reverse transcribe an amount of roughly 0.45 to 1 ug RNA. Amplification of TCR beta CDR3 used immunoSEQ multiplex PCR across 54 Vbeta and 13 Jbeta. TCRdb independently ran MiXCR on the immunoSEQ multiplex PCR reads; one entry per CDR3 protein. The sample holds 300,000 or so distinct CDR3 sequences, about 90% seen once.

What was sequenced was CD4+ T cells from PBMCs. The rearrangement links TRBV7-3 to TRBJ1-2; 8 positions agree with TRBD1. This TCR came from a human donor with multiple sclerosis. The CDR3 protein is CASSDPGQVTDGYTF. The CDR3 coding sequence is TGTGCCAGCAGCGACCCGGGACAGGTAACGGACGGCTACACCTTC.